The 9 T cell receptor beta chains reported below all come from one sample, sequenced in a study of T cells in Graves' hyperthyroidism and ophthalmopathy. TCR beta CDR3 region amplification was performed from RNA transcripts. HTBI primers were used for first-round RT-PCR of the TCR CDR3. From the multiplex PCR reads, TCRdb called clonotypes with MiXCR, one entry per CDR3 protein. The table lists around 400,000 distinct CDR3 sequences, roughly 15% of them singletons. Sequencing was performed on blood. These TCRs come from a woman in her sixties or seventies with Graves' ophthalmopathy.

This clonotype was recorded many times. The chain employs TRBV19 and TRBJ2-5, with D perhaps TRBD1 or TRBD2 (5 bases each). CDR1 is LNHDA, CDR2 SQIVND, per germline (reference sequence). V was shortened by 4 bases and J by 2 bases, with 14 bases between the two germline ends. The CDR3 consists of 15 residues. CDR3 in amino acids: CASSRIGWGQETQYF. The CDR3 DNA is TGTGCCAGTAGTAGGATCGGTTGGGGGCAAGAGACCCAGTACTTC. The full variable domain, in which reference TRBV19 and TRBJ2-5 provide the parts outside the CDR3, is DGGITQSPKYLFRKEGQNVTLSCEQNLNHDAMYWYRQDPGQGLRLIYYSQIVNDFQKGDIAEGYSVSREKKESFPLTVTSAQKNPTAFYLCASSRIGWGQETQYFGPGTRLLVL.

The CDR3 bases are TGCAGTCCCAGTGCCGGACAAGAGACCCAGTACTTC. Residues: CSPSAGQETQYF. The V and J genes are TRBV20-1 and TRBJ2-5; D is uncertain. CDR3 length: 12 residues. Germline V gene data show CDR1 as DFQATT and CDR2 as SNEGSKA (reference sequence). V was shortened by 8 bases and J by 2 bases, with 12 bases between the two germline ends.

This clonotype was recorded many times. CDR3 sequence (DNA): TGTGCCAGCAGCTTGGACCAGGCGAACTATGGCTACACCTTC. This sequence encodes CASSLDQANYGYTF. The chain recombines TRBV5-8 with TRBJ1-2; D unresolved. There are 14 residues in the CDR3. Trimming cost V 0 bases and J 2 bases, with 8 bases left between them. Germline CDR1 is SGHTS and CDR2 is YDEGEE.

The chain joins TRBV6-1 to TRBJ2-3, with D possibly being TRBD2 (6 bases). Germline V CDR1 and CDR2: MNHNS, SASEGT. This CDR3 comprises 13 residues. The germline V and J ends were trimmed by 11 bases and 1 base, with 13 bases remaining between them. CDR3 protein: CAERRGRTDTQYF. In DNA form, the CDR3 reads TGTGCCGAGCGGCGGGGCCGCACAGATACGCAGTATTTT.

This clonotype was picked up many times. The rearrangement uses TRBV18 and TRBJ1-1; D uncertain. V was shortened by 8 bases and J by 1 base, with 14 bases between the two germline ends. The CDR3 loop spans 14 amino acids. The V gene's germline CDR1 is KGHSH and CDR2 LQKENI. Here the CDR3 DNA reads TGTGCCAGCAGCCCCCGGACGGAGAACACTGAAGCTTTCTTT. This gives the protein CASSPRTENTEAFF.

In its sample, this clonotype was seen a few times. The CDR3 loop reads CASSLGTSGSSTGELFF. CDR3 in DNA: TGTGCCAGCAGCCTCGGGACTAGCGGGAGCTCGACCGGGGAGCTGTTTTTT. The V and J genes are TRBV9 and TRBJ2-2; TRBD2 matches 14 bases. V gave up 4 bases and J gave up 5 bases; unmatched junction bases: 7. CDR3 length equals 17 residues. CDR1 SGDLS and CDR2 YYNGEE come from the germline V gene. The whole variable domain, remainder taken from reference TRBV9 and TRBJ2-2, is DSGVTQTPKHLITATGQRVTLRCSPRSGDLSVYWYQQSLDQGLQFLIQYYNGEERAKGNILERFSAQQFPDLHSELNLSSLELGDSALYFCASSLGTSGSSTGELFFGEGSRLTVL.

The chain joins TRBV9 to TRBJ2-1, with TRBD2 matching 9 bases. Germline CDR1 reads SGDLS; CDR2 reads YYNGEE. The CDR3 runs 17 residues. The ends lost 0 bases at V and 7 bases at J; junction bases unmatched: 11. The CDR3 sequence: CASSVGWGLAGLNEQFF. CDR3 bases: TGTGCCAGCAGCGTAGGGTGGGGGCTAGCGGGACTGAATGAGCAGTTCTTC.

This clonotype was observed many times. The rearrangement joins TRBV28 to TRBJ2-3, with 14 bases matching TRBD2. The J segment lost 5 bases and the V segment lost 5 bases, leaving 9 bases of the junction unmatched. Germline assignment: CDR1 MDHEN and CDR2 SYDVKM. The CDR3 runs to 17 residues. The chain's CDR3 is CASSLRGLAGVEDTQYF. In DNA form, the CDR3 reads TGTGCCAGCAGTCTAAGGGGACTAGCGGGAGTTGAAGATACGCAGTATTTT.

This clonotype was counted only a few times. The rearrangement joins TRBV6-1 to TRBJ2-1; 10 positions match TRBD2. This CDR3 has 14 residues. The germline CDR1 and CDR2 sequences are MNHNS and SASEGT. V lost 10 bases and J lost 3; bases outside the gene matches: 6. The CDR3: CATQGLANYNEQFF. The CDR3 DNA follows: TGTGCCACCCAGGGACTAGCGAACTACAATGAGCAGTTCTTC.